This paragraph reports one TCR beta chain. The clone's antigen remains unknown. Nothing much larger sits one base from this clone, and base qualities are not available. Whole blood was collected in K2EDTA tubes by collaborating institutions according to the institutions' own protocols. For TCRbeta analysis, collaborator samples were shipped as frozen whole blood, as isolated PBMCs, or as DNA extracted from either sample type. This entry is derived from a study of blood T cell repertoires in COVID-19 (dated by TCRdb to the early 2020s). About the study as a whole: Samples from collaborators originated in the United States, Italy and Spain and spanned both the acute and convalescent phases of COVID-19. The prospective study material was composed of cDNA or gDNA derived from T cells, B-cell-depleted T cells, or PBMCs. Subjects who had been exposed to COVID-19, were actively infected with it, or had recovered from it provided the deeply sampled blood TCRbeta repertoires that made up the dataset. A freely available public database, intended as a resource for researchers studying the immune response to SARS-CoV-2, is where the repertoires were released. Samples came from the ongoing ImmuneRACE study (first 160 participants) plus 1,254 subjects from 6 global collaborators. Sample metadata almost always included a de-identified subject ID, COVID-19 status, age in years and sex. Where HLA class I and class II types were available, the types were taken from metadata supplied by the sample provider, not from assay-based typing. Broader findings and caveats from the paper: How much clinical and demographic metadata was included differed by source and by participant, and the metadata was provided uncurated.

TCRbeta CDR3 regions were amplified from genomic DNA using the immunoSEQ Assay, a bias-controlled multiplex PCR. Under the source paper's analysis protocol: The number of nucleated cells in each sample was estimated by amplification of reference gene primers within the assay. To quantify the absolute abundance of each unique TCRbeta CDR3 rearrangement, sequence reads were collapsed and filtered. For each sample, productive Simpson clonality was calculated as the square root of Simpson's diversity index over productive rearrangements. Not all clones reach the TCRdb copy of this immuneACCESS table, which keeps in-frame sequences only. Checked studies attribute under half of the gap to unresolved V genes and leave the rest unexplained. That table furnishes V, J and clone size, whereas the DNA furnished D and trimming. This sample has 100,000 to 150,000 clones in its table, and approximately 82% of those were observed once. Of the sample, 3.8% falls within the top ten clones.

V and J are trimmed by 6 bases and 9 bases, and the gene matches miss 8 bases of the junction. Reading the germline V gene gives CDR1 MDHEN and CDR2 SYDVKM. The CDR3 spans 14 residues, from the cysteine through the phenylalanine. Of all the DNA, just the CDR3 is kept, 42 bases in frame from base 1. This sequence uses TRBV28 and TRBJ1-6, and 7 junctional nucleotides match TRBD1. The origin of this receptor is a woman between 50 and 59 years old with acute or convalescent COVID-19. Sequenced: peripheral blood. The DNA sequence is TGTGCCAGCAGGGGACGTGAGGGGGCTTCACCCCTCCACTTT. This gives the protein CASRGREGASPLHF.